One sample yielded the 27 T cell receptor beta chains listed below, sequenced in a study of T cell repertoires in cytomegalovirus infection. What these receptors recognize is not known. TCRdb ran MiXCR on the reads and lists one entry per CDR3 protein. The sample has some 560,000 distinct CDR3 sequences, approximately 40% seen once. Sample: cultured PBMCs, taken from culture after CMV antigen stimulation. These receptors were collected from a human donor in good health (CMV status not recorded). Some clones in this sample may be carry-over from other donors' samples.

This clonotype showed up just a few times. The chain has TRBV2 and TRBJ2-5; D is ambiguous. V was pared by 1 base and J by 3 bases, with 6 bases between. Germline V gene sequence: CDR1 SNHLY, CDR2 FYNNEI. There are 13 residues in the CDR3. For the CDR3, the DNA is TGTGCCAGCAGTGAAGTTACTGAAGAGACCCAGTACTTC. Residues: CASSEVTEETQYF.

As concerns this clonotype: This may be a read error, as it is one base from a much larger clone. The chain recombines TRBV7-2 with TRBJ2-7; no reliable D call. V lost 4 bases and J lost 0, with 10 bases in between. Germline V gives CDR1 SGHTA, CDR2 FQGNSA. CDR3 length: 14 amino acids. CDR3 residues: CASSSDSYSYEQYF. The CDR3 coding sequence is TGTGCCAGCAGCTCTGACTCTTACTCCTACGAGCAGTACTTC.

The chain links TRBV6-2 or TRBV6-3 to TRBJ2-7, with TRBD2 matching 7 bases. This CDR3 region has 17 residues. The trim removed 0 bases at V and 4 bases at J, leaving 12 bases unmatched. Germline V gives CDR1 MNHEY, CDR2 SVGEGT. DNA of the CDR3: TGTGCCAGCAGTTACTCGTTACGCCTCGGCGGGAGTTACGAGCAGTACTTC. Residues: CASSYSLRLGGSYEQYF.

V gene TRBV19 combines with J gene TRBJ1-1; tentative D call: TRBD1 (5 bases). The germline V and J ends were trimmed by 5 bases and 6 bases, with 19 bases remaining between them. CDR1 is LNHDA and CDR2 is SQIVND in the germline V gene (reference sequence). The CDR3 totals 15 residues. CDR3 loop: CASSWSLQGGSEAFF. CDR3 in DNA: TGTGCCAGTAGTTGGAGCCTTCAGGGAGGGTCTGAAGCTTTCTTT.

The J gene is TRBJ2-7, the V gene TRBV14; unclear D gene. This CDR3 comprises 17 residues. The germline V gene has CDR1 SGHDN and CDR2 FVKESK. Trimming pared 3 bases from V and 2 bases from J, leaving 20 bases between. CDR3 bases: TGTGCCAGCAGCCATCCAAAAACCTCCTCCCGACCCTACGAGCAGTACTTC. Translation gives CASSHPKTSSRPYEQYF.

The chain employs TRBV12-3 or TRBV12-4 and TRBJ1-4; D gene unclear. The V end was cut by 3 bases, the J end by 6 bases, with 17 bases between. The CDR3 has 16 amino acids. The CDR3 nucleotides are TGTGCCAGCAGTTTCGCCGGCGGCAGAGTTTATGAAAAACTGTTTTTT. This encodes CASSFAGGRVYEKLFF.

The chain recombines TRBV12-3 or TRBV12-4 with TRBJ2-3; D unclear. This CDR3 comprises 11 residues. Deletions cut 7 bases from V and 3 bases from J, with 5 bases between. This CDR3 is CASTYTDTQYF. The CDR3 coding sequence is TGTGCCAGCACTTATACAGATACGCAGTATTTT.

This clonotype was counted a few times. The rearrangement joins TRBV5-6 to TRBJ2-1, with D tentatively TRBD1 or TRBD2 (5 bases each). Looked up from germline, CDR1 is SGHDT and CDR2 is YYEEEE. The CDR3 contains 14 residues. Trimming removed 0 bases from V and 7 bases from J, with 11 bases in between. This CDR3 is CASSLGGTKNEQFF. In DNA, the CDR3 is TGTGCCAGCAGCTTGGGAGGGACCAAGAATGAGCAGTTCTTC.

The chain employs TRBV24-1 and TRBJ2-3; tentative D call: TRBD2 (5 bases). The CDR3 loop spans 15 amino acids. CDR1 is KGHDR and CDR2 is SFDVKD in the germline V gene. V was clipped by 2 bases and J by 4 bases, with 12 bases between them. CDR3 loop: CATSDSGSMADTQYF. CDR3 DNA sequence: TGTGCCACCAGTGATTCGGGGTCGATGGCAGATACGCAGTATTTT.

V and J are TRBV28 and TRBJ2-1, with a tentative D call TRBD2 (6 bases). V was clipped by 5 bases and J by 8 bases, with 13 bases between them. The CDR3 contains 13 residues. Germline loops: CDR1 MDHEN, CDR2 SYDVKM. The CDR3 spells CASSLGLTYEQFF. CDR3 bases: TGTGCCAGCAGTCTGGGACTTACGTATGAGCAGTTCTTC.

The CDR3 DNA follows: TGTGCCAGCAGCTATACTTGGCGGGGGGGCGCAGATACGCAGTATTTT. It encodes CASSYTWRGGADTQYF. The chain has TRBV3-1 and TRBJ2-3; TRBD2 aligns across 9 bases. The CDR3 length is 16 residues. The V and J ends lost 5 bases and 4 bases, in that order; junction bases with no gene match: 10. The germline gives CDR1 LGHDT, CDR2 YNNKEL (reference sequence).

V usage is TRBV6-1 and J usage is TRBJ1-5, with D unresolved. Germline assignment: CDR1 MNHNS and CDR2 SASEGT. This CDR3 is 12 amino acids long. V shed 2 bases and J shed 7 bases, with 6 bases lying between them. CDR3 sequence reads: CASSESGQPQHF. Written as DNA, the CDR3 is TGTGCCAGCAGTGAATCCGGCCAGCCCCAGCATTTT.

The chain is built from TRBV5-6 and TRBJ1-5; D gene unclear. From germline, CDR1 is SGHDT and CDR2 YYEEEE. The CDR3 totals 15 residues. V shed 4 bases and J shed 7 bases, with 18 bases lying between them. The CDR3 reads CASSRGPAVGQPQHF. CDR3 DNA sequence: TGTGCCAGCAGCAGAGGGCCGGCTGTAGGACAGCCCCAGCATTTT.

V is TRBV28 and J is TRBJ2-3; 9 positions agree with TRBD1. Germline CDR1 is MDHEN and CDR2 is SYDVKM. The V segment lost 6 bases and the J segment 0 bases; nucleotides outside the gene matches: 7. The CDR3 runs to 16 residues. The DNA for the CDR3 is TGTGCCAGCAGACCCGGGACAGGGTCTAGCACAGATACGCAGTATTTT. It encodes CASRPGTGSSTDTQYF.

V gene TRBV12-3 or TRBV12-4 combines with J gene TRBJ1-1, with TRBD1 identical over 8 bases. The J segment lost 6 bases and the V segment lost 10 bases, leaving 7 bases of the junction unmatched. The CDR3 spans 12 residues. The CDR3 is CATTDRGSEAFF. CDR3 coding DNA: TGTGCCACGACAGACAGGGGCTCTGAAGCTTTCTTT.

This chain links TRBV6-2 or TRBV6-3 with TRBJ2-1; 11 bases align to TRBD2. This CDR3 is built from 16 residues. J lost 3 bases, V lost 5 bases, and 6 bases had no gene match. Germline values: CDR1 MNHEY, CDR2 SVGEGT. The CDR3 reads CASSPTSGGYYNEQFF. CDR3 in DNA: TGTGCCAGCAGTCCAACTAGCGGGGGATACTACAATGAGCAGTTCTTC.

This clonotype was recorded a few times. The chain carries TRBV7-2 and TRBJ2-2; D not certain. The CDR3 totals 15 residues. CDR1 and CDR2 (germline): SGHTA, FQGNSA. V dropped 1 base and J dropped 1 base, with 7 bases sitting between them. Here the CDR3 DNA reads TGTGCCAGCAGCTTAGTTCGACAGAACACCGGGGAGCTGTTTTTT. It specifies CASSLVRQNTGELFF.

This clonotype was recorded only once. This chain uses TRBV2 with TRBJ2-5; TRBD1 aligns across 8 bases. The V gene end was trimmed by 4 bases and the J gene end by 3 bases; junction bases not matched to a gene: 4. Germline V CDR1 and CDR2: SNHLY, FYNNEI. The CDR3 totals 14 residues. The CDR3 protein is CASSGDRGEETQYF. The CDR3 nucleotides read TGTGCCAGCAGTGGCGACAGGGGAGAAGAGACCCAGTACTTC.

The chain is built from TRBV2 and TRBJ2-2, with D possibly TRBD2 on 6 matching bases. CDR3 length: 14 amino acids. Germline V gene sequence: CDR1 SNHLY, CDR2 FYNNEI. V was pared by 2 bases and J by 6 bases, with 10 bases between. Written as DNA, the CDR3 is TGTGCCAGCAGTGAAATTTGGGGGGCCGGGGAGCTGTTTTTT. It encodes CASSEIWGAGELFF.

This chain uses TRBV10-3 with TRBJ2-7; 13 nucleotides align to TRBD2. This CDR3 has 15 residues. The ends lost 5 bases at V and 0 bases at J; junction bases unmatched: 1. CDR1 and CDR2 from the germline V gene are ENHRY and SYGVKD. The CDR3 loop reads CAISRTSGSSYEQYF. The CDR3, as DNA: TGTGCCATCAGTAGGACTAGCGGGAGCTCCTACGAGCAGTACTTC.

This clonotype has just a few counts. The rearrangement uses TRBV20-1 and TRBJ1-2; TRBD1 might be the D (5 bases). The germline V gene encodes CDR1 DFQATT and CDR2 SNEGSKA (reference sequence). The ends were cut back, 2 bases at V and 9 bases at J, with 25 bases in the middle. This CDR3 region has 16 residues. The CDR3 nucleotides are TGCAGTGCTAGACGAATCAACAGGTCCCGCTCTATGAGCTACACCTTC. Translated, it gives CSARRINRSRSMSYTF.

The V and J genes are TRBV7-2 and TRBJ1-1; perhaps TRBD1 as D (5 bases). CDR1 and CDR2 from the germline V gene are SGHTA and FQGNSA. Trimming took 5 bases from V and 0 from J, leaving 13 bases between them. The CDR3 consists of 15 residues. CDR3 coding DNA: TGTGCCAGCAGCCCCGGGGCAGGTATGAACACTGAAGCTTTCTTT. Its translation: CASSPGAGMNTEAFF.

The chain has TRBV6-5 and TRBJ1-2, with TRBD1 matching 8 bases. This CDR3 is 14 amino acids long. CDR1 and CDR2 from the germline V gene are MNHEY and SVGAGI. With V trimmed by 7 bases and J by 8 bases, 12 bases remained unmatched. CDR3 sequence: CASTTGQGDWGYTF. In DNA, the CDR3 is TGTGCCAGCACCACCGGACAGGGAGATTGGGGCTACACCTTC.

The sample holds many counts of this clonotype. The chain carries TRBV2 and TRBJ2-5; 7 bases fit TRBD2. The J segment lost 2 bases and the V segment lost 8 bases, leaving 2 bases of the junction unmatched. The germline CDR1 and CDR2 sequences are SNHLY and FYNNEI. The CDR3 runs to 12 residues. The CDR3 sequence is CASSGGQETQYF. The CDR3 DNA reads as TGTGCCAGCTCCGGGGGGCAAGAGACCCAGTACTTC.

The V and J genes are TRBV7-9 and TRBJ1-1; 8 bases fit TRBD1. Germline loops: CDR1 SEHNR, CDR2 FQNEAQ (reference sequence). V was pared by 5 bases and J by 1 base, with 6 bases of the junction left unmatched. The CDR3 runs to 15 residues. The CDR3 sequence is CASSHGQGENTEAFF. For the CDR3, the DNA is TGTGCCAGCAGCCACGGACAGGGCGAGAACACTGAAGCTTTCTTT.

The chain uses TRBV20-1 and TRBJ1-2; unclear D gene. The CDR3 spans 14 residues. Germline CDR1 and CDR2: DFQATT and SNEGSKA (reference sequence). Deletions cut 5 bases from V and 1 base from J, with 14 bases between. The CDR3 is CSAPDVGINYGYTF. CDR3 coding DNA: TGCAGTGCTCCGGACGTCGGGATTAACTATGGCTACACCTTC.

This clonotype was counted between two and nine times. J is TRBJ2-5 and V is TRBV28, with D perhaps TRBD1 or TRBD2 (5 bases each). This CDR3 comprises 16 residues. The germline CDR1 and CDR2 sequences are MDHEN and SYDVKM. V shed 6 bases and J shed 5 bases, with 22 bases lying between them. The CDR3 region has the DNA TGTGCCAGCAGCTCTTCCATGAGGGGCGATGGGGAGACCCAGTACTTC. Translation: CASSSSMRGDGETQYF.